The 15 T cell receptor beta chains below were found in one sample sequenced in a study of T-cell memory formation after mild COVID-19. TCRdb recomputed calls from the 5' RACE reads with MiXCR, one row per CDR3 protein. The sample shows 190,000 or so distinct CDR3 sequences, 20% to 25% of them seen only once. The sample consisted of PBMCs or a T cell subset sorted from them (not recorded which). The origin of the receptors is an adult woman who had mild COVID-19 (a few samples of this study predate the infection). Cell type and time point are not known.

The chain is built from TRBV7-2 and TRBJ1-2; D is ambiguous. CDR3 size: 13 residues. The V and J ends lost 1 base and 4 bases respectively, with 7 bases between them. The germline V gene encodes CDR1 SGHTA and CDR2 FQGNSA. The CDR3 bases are TGTGCCAGCAGCTTAGTGGGGAGCTATGGCTACACCTTC. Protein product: CASSLVGSYGYTF.

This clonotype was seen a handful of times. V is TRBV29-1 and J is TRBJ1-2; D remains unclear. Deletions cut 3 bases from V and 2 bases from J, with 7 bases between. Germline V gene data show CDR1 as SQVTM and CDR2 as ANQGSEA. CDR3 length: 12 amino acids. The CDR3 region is CSVEWENYGYTF. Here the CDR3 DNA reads TGCAGCGTTGAGTGGGAAAACTATGGCTACACCTTC.

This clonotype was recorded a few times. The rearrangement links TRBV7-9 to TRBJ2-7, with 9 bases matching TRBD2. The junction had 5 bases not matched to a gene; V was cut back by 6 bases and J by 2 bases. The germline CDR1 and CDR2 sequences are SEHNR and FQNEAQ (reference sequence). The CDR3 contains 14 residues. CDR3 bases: TGTGCCAGCAGTGACGCGGGAGGGCCCTACGAGCAGTACTTC. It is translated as CASSDAGGPYEQYF.

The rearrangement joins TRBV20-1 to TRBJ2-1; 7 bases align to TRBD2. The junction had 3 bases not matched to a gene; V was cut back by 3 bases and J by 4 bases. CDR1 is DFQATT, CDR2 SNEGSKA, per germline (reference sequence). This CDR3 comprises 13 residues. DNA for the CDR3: TGCAGTGCTAGTACTAGCGTTTACAATGAGCAGTTCTTC. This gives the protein CSASTSVYNEQFF.

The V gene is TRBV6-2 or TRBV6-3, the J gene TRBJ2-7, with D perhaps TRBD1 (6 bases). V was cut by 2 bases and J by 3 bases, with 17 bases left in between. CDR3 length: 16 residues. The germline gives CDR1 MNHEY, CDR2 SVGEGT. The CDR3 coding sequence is TGTGCCAGCAGTTACCCCGACCCTGGACAGAACTACGAGCAGTACTTC. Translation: CASSYPDPGQNYEQYF.

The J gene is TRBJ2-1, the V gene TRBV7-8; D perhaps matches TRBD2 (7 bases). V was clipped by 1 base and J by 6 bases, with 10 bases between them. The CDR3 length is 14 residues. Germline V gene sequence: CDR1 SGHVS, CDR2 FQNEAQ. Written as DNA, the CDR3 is TGTGCCAGCAGCTTAGGGGCGGGGGCCAATGAGCAGTTCTTC. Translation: CASSLGAGANEQFF.

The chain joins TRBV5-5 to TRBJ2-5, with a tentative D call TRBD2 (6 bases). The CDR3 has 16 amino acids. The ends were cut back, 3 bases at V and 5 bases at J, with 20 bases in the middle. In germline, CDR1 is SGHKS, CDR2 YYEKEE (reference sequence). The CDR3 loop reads CASSYQSGGGWETQYF. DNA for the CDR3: TGTGCCAGCAGCTACCAAAGTGGTGGAGGGTGGGAGACCCAGTACTTC.

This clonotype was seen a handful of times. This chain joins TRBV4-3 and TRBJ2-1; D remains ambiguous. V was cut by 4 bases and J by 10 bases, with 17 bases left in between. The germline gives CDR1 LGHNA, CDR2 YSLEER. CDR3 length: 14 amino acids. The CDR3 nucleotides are TGCGCCAGCAGCCTTGGAATAACTACAATGGAGCAGTTCTTC. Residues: CASSLGITTMEQFF.

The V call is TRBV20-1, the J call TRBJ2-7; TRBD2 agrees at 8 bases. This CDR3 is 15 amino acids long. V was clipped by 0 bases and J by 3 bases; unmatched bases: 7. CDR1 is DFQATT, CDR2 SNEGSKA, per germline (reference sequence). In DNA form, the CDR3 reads TGCAGTGCTAGAGATCAAACTAGCGGCATCTACGAGCAGTACTTC. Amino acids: CSARDQTSGIYEQYF.

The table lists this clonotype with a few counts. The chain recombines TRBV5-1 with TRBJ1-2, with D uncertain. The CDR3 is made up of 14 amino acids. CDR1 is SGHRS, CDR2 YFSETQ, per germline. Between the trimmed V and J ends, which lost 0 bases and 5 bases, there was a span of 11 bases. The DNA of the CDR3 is TGCGCCAGCAGCTTGGCCGCACAGCTTTATGGCTACACCTTC. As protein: CASSLAAQLYGYTF.

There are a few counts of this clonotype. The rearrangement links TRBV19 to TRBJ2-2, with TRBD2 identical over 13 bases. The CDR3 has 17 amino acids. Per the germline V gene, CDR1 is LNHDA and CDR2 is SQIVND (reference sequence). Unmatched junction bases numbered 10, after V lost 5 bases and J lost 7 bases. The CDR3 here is CASSSLGTSGAGGELFF. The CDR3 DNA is TGTGCCAGTAGTTCTTTAGGGACTAGCGGGGCAGGCGGGGAGCTGTTTTTT.

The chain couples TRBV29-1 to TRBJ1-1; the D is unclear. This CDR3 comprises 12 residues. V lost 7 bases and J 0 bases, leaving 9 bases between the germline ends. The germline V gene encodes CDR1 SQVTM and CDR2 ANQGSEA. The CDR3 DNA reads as TGCAGCGGCCTTTACATGAACACTGAAGCTTTCTTT. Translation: CSGLYMNTEAFF.

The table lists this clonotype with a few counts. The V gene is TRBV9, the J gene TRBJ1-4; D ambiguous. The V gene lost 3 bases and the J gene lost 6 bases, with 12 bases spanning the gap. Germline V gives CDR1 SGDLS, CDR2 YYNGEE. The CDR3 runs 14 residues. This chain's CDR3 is CASSADTRHEKLFF. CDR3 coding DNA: TGTGCCAGCAGCGCAGATACCCGGCATGAAAAACTGTTTTTT.

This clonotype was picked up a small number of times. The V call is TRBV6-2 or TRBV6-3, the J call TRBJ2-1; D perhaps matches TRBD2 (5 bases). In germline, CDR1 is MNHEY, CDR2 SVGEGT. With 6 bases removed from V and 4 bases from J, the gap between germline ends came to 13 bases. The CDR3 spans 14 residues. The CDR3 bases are TGTGCCAGCAGCCCCACGGGGAGTTACAATGAGCAGTTCTTC. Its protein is CASSPTGSYNEQFF.

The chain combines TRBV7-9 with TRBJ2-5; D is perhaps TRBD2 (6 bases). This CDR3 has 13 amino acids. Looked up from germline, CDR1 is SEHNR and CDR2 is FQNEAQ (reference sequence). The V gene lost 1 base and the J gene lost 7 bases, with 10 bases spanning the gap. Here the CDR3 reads CASSLGAGGTQYF. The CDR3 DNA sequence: TGTGCCAGCAGCTTAGGGGCCGGGGGGACCCAGTACTTC.